The source of this T cell receptor beta chain is a study of blood T cell repertoires in COVID-19. As for the study in general: Samples representing acute and convalescent COVID-19 were sourced from the United States, Italy and Spain. Sources were T cells, B-cell-depleted T cells, or PBMCs; the material itself was cDNA or gDNA.

The CDR3 sequence is 12 residues long. From germline, CDR1 is WNHNN and CDR2 SYGVQD (reference sequence). V gave up 2 bases and J gave up 6 bases, with 4 bases separating them. In the original workflow: Nucleated cell counts were estimated from reference gene primer amplification. The assay was immunoSEQ multiplex PCR, and TCRdb's table has in-frame clones only and misses some. V and J calls and clone size are given by that table; D and trimming were obtained from the DNA. The sample holds approximately 230,000 clones, under 90% seen once. This chain uses TRBV10-1 with TRBJ2-2, with D hard to call. The receptor was isolated from a young man with active or convalescent COVID-19. Material for sequencing was peripheral blood. CDR3 sequence: CASSEASGELFF. The CDR3 DNA reads TGCGCCAGCAGTGAGGCGTCCGGGGAGCTGTTTTTT.